This TCR beta chain was obtained from a study of shared clonotypes between healthy human individuals. Whole-study findings and limits: In four donors, around 5.5% of naive CD4 clonotypes appeared in common.

For this clone: Its target is unknown.

This CDR3 region has 14 residues. V lost 3 bases and J lost 0, with 9 bases in between. Germline CDR1 and CDR2: MNHNS and SASEGT. The assay was run at deep level. TCRdb keeps only in-frame clones here, not all; method: immunoSEQ multiplex PCR. The sample holds some 1,600,000 clones; nearly 99% are singletons and the top ten take approximately 0.45%. The chain recombines TRBV6-1 with TRBJ2-7; a possible D gene is TRBD2 (5 bases). Sequencing input: naive CD4+ T cells sorted from blood. Subset described: CD45RA+ positively selected. This TCR was sampled from a man aged 25-40 years in good health. The CDR3 spells CASSDVGDSYEQYF. The CDR3 DNA reads as TGTGCCAGCAGTGATGTCGGGGACTCCTACGAGCAGTACTTC.